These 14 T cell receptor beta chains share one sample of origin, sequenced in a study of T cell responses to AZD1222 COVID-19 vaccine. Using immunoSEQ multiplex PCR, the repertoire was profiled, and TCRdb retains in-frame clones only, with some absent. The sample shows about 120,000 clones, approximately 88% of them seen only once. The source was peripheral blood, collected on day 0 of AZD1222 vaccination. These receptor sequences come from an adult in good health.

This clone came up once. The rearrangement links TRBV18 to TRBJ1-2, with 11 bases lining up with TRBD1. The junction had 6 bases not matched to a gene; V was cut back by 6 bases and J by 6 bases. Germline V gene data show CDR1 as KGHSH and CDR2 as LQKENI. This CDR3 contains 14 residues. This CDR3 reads CASSLDRGPHGYTF. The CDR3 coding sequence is TGTGCCAGCTCTCTGGACAGGGGGCCTCATGGCTACACCTTC.

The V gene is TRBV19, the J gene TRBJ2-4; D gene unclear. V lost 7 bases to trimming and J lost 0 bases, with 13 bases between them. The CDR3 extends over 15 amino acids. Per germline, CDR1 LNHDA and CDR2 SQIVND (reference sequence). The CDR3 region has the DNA TGTGCCAGTACCGGGTGGGTAAAAGCCAAAAACATTCAGTACTTC. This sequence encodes CASTGWVKAKNIQYF.

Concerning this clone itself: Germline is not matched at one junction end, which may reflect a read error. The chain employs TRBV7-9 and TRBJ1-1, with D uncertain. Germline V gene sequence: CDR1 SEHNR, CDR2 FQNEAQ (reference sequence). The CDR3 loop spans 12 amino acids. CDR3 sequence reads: CASTLIRTEAFF. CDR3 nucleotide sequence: TGTGCCAGCACCTTAATAAGGACTGAAGCTTTCTTT. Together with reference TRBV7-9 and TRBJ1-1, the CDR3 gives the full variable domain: DTGVSQNPRHKITKRGQNVTFRCDPISEHNRLYWYRQTLGQGPEFLTYFQNEAQLEKSRLLSDRFSAERPKGSFSTLEIQRTEQGDSAMYLCASTLIRTEAFFGQGTRLTVV.

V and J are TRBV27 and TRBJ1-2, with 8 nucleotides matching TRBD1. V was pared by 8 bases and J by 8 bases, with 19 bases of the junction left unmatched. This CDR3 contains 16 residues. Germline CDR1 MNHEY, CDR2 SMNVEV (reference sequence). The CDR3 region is CASSPQGAISPRGYTF. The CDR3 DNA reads TGTGCCAGCTCCCCGCAGGGGGCCATCTCTCCTCGGGGCTACACCTTC.

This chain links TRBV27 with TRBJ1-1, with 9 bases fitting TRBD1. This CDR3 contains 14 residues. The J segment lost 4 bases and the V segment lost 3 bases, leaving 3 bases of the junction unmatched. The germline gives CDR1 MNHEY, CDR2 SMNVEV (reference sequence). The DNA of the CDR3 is TGTGCCAGCAGTTTTAGACAGGGGGTCACTGAAGCTTTCTTT. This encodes CASSFRQGVTEAFF.

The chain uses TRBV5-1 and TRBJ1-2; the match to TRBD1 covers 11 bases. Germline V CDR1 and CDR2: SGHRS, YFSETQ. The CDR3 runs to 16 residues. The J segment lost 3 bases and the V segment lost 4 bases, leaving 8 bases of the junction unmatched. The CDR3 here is CASSLGTGGRHYGYTF. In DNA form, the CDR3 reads TGCGCCAGCAGCCTGGGGACAGGGGGGCGGCACTATGGCTACACCTTC.

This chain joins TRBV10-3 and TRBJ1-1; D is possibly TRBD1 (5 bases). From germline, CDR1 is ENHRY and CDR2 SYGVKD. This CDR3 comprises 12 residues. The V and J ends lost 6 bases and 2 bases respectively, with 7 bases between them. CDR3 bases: TGTGCCATCAGGGGGACTAACACTGAAGCTTTCTTT. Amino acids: CAIRGTNTEAFF.

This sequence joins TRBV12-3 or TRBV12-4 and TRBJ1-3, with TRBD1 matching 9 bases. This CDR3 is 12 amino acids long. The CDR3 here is CGDRGTGNTIYF. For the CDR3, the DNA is TGTGGTGACAGGGGGACTGGAAACACCATATATTTT.

The CDR3 reads CASSLGGDNQPQHF. CDR3 in DNA: TGTGCCAGCAGCTTAGGAGGAGATAATCAGCCCCAGCATTTT. The chain combines TRBV7-9 with TRBJ1-5; D unclear. Germline loops: CDR1 SEHNR, CDR2 FQNEAQ (reference sequence). CDR3 size: 14 residues. V lost 1 base, J lost 4 bases, and 8 bases lay in between.

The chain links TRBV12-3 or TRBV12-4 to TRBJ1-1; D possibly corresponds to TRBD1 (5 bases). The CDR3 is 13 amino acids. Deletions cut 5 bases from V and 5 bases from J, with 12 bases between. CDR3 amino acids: CASSHSGKTEAFF. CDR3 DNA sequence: TGTGCCAGCAGTCACTCAGGGAAAACTGAAGCTTTCTTT.

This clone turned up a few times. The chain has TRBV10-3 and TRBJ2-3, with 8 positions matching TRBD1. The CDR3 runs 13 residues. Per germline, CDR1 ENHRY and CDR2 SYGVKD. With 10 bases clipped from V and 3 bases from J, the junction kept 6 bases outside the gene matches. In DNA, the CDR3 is TGTGCCAGCGGACAGGGCGGGACAGATACGCAGTATTTT. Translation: CASGQGGTDTQYF.

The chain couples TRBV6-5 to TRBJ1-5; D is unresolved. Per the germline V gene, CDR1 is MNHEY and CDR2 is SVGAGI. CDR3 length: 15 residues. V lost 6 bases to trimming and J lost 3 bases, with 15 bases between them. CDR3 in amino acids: CASSSSGSANQPQHF. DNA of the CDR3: TGTGCCAGCAGCTCCTCCGGTTCAGCCAATCAGCCCCAGCATTTT.

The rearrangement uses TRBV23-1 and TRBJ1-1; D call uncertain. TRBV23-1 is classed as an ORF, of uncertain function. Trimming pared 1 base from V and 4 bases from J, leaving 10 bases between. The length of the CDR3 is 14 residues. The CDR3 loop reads CASSQFRSTTEAFF. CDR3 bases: TGCGCCAGCAGTCAATTTAGGTCGACCACTGAAGCTTTCTTT.

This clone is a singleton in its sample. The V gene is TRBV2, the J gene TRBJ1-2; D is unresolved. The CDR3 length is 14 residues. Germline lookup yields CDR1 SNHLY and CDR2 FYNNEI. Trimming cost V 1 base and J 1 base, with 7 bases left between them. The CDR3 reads CASSEGTLNYGYTF. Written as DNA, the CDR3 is TGTGCCAGCAGTGAAGGCACCCTTAACTATGGCTACACCTTC.